One T cell receptor beta chain is described in this entry. For TCRbeta, the library was prepared with unique molecular identifiers. From the PCR reads, TCRdb called clonotypes with MiXCR, one entry per CDR3 protein. The sample contains a few hundred thousand distinct CDR3 sequences, 10% to 15% of which appear only once. The sample comes from a study of T-cell reconstitution after alpha-beta-depleted transplantation in children. V lost 0 bases, J lost 5 bases, and 8 bases stayed unmatched. The CDR3 has 17 amino acids. The germline gives CDR1 LGHDT, CDR2 YNNKEL (reference sequence). This TCR derives from a male patient younger than 18 who had a stem cell transplant for acute myeloid leukemia, so the T cells may come from the graft donor. The V and J genes are TRBV3-1 and TRBJ2-2; TRBD2 agrees at 8 bases. Sample: PBMCs, mostly from graft donor cells, taken 360 days after TCRalphabeta/CD19-depleted stem cell transplant. The CDR3 region has the DNA TGTGCCAGCAGCCAAGACGACTGGCGGGAGGCAACCGGGGAGCTGTTTTTT. Protein product: CASSQDDWREATGELFF.